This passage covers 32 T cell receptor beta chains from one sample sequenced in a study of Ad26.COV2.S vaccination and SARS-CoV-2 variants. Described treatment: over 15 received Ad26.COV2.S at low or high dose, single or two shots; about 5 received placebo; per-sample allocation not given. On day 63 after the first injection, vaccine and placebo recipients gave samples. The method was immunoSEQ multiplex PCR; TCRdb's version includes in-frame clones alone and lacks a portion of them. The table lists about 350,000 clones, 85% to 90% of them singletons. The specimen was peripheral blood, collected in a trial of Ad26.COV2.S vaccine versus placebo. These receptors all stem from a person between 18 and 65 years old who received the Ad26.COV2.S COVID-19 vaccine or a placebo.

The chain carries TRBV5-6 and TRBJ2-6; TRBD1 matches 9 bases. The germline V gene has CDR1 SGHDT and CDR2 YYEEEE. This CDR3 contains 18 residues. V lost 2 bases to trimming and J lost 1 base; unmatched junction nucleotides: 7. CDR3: CASSLTGTGPSGANVLTF. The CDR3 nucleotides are TGTGCCAGCAGCTTAACCGGGACAGGGCCTTCTGGGGCCAACGTCCTGACTTTC.

The CDR3 coding sequence is TGTGCCAGCAGTTTCGGAGGGGAGGGAGACACTGAAGCTTTCTTT. Protein: CASSFGGEGDTEAFF. The gene calls are TRBV28 and TRBJ1-1, with a weak D call TRBD1 (5 bases). The V end lost 3 bases, the J end lost 3 bases, and 14 bases lay between the germline ends. Germline V gives CDR1 MDHEN, CDR2 SYDVKM. The CDR3 length is 15 residues.

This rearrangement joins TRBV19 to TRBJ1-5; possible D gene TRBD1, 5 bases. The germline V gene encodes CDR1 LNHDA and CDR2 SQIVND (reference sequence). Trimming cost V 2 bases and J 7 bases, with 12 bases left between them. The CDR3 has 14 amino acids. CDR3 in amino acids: CASSINGGLQPQHF. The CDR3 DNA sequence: TGTGCCAGTAGTATAAATGGGGGTTTGCAGCCCCAGCATTTT.

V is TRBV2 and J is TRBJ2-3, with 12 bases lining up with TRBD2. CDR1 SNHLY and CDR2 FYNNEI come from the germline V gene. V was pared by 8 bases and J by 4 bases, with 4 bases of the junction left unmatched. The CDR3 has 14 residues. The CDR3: CASLAGGVADTQYF. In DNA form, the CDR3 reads TGTGCCAGCCTAGCGGGAGGGGTCGCAGATACGCAGTATTTT.

CDR3 loop: CASSLGQFQETQYF. The CDR3 DNA reads as TGCGCCAGCAGCCTGGGACAGTTCCAAGAGACCCAGTACTTC. V gene TRBV4-1 combines with J gene TRBJ2-5, with 7 bases that match TRBD1. The trim removed 4 bases at V and 1 base at J, leaving 3 bases unmatched. This CDR3 spans 14 amino acids. Germline V lookup: CDR1 MGHRA, CDR2 YSYEKL.

CDR3 coding DNA: TGTGCCTGCCGGGACGCAAGCTCAGATACGCAGTATTTT. As protein: CACRDASSDTQYF. The V gene is TRBV28, the J gene TRBJ2-3, with D tentatively TRBD1 or TRBD2 (5 bases each). The CDR3 is 13 residues long. CDR1 and CDR2 from the germline V gene are MDHEN and SYDVKM. Trimming shortened V by 11 bases and J by 4 bases, and 16 bases separated the two germline ends.

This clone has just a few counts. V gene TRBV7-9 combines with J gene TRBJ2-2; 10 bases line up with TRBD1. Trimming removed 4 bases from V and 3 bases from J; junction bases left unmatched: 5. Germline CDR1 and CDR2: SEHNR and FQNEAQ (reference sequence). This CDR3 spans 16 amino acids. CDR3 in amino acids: CASSSNGQGDTGELFF. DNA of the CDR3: TGTGCCAGCAGCTCCAATGGACAGGGGGACACCGGGGAGCTGTTTTTT.

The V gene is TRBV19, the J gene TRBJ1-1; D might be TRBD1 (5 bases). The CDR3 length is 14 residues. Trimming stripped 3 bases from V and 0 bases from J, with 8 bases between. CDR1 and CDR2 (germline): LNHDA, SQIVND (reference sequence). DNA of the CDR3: TGTGCCAGTAGTATTCAGGGACTGAACACTGAAGCTTTCTTT. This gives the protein CASSIQGLNTEAFF. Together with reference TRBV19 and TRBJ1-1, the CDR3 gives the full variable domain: DGGITQSPKYLFRKEGQNVTLSCEQNLNHDAMYWYRQDPGQGLRLIYYSQIVNDFQKGDIAEGYSVSREKKESFPLTVTSAQKNPTAFYLCASSIQGLNTEAFFGQGTRLTVV.

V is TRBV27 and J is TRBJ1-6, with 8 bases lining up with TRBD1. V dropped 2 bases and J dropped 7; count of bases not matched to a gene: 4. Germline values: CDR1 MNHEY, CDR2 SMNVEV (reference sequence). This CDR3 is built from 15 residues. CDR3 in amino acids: CASSLAGGANSPLHF. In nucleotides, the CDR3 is TGTGCCAGCAGTTTAGCAGGGGGCGCGAATTCACCCCTCCACTTT.

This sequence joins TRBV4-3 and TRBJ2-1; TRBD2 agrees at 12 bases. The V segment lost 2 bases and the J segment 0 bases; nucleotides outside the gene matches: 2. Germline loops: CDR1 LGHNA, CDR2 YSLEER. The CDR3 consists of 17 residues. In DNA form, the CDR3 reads TGCGCCAGCAGCCAAACTAGCGGGGGGCACTCCTACAATGAGCAGTTCTTC. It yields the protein CASSQTSGGHSYNEQFF.

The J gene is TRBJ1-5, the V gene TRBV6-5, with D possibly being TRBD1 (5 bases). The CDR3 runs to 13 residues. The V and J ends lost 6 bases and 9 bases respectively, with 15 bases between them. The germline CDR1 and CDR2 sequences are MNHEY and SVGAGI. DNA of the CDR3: TGTGCCAGCAGACCGGACGGGACGCGGCCCCAGCATTTT. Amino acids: CASRPDGTRPQHF.

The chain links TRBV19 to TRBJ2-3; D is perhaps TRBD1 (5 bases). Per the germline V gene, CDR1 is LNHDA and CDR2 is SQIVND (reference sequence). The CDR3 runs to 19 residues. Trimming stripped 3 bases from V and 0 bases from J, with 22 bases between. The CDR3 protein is CASSMRARTTVPSTDTQYF. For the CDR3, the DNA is TGTGCCAGTAGTATGCGCGCGAGAACGACAGTACCTAGCACAGATACGCAGTATTTT.

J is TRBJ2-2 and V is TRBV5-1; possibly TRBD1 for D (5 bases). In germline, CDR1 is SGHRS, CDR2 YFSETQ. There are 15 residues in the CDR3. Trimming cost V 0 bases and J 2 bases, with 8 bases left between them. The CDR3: CASSLVRTNTGELFF. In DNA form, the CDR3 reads TGCGCCAGCAGCTTGGTCAGGACAAACACCGGGGAGCTGTTTTTT. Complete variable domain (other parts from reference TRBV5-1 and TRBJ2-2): KAGVTQTPRYLIKTRGQQVTLSCSPISGHRSVSWYQQTPGQGLQFLFEYFSETQRNKGNFPGRFSGRQFSNSRSEMNVSTLELGDSALYLCASSLVRTNTGELFFGEGSRLTVL.

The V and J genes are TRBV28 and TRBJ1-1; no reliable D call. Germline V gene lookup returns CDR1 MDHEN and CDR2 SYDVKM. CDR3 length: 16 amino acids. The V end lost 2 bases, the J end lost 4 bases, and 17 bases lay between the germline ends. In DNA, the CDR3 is TGTGCCAGCAGTTTACAAAGTGGAGTGTATTTCACTGAAGCTTTCTTT. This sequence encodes CASSLQSGVYFTEAFF.

The CDR3 bases are TGTGCCAGTAGTCAGGGGGCGTGGGACACTGAAGCTTTCTTT. This codes for CASSQGAWDTEAFF. This chain links TRBV19 with TRBJ1-1; the match to TRBD1 covers 8 bases. The CDR3 extends over 14 amino acids. Unmatched junction bases numbered 5, after V lost 5 bases and J lost 3 bases. CDR1 and CDR2 from the germline V gene are LNHDA and SQIVND (reference sequence). The full variable domain, in which reference TRBV19 and TRBJ1-1 provide the parts outside the CDR3, is DGGITQSPKYLFRKEGQNVTLSCEQNLNHDAMYWYRQDPGQGLRLIYYSQIVNDFQKGDIAEGYSVSREKKESFPLTVTSAQKNPTAFYLCASSQGAWDTEAFFGQGTRLTVV.

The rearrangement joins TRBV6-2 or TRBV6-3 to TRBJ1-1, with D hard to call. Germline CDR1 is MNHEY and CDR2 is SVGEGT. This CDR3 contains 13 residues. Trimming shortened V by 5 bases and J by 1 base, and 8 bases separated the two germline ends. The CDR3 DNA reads TGTGCCAGCAGTCTGGATGCGAACACTGAAGCTTTCTTT. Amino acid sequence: CASSLDANTEAFF.

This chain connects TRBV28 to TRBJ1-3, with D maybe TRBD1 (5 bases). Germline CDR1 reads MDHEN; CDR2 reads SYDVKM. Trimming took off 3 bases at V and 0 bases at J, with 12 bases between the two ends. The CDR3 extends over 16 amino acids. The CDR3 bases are TGTGCCAGCAGTTTGGTCAGGGCGAGCTCTGGAAACACCATATATTTT. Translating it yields CASSLVRASSGNTIYF. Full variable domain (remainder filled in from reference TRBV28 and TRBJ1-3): DVKVTQSSRYLVKRTGEKVFLECVQDMDHENMFWYRQDPGLGLRLIYFSYDVKMKEKGDIPEGYSVSREKKERFSLILESASTNQTSMYLCASSLVRASSGNTIYFGEGSWLTVV.

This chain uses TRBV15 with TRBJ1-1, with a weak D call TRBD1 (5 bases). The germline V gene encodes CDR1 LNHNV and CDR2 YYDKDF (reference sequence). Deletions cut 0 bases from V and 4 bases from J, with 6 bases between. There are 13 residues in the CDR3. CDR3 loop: CATSRDRVTEAFF. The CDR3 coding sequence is TGTGCCACCAGCAGAGACAGGGTCACTGAAGCTTTCTTT.

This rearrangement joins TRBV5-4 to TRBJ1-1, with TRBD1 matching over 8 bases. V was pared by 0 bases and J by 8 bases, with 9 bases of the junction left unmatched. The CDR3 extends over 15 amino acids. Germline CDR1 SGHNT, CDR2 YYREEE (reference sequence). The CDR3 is CASSLGVTGDREAFF. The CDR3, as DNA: TGTGCCAGCAGCTTGGGGGTGACAGGGGATAGGGAAGCTTTCTTT.

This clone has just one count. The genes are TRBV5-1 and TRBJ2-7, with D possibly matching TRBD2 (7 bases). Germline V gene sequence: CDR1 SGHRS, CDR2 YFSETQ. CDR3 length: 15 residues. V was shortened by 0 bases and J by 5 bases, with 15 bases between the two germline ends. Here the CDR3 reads CASSLAYQGGDEQYF. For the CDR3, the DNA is TGCGCCAGCAGCTTGGCCTACCAAGGGGGGGACGAGCAGTACTTC.

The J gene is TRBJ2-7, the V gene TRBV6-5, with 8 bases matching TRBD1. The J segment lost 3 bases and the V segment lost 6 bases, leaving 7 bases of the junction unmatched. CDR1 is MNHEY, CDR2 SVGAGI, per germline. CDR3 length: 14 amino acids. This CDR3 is CASSSTDRDYEQYF. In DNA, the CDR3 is TGTGCCAGCAGCTCGACGGACAGGGACTACGAGCAGTACTTC.

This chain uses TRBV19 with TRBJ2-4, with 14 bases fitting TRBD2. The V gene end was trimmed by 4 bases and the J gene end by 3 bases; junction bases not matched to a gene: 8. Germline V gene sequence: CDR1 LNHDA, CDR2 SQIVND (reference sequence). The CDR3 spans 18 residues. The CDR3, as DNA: TGTGCCAGTAGTAGAGGACTAGCGGGGGGCCGGGGCAAAAACATTCAGTACTTC. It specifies CASSRGLAGGRGKNIQYF.

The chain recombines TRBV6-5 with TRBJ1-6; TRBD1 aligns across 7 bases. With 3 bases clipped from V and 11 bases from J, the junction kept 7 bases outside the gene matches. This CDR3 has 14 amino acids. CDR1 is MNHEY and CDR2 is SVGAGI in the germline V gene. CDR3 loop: CASSYRQGVTPLHF. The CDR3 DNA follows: TGTGCCAGCAGTTATCGGCAGGGGGTTACACCCCTCCACTTT.

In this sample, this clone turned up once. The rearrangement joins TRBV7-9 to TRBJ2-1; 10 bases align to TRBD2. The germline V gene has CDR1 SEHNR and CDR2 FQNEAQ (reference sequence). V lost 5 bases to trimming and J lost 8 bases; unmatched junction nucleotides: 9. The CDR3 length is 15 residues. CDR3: CASSREASGGDEQFF. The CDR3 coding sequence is TGTGCCAGCAGCAGAGAGGCTAGCGGGGGCGATGAGCAGTTCTTC.

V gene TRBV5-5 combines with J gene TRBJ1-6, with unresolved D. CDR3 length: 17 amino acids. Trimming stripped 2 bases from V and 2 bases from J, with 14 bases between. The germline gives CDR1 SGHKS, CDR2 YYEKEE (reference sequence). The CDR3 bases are TGTGCCAGCAGCTTCTTCACCGGACTGACCTATAATTCACCCCTCCACTTT. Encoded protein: CASSFFTGLTYNSPLHF.

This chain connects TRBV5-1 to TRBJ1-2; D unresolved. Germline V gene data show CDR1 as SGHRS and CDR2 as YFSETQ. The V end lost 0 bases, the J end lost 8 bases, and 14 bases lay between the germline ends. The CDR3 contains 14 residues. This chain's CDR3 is CASSLEGLMGGYTF. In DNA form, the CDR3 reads TGCGCCAGCAGCTTGGAGGGCCTAATGGGAGGCTACACCTTC.

CDR3 residues: CASSNQPQHF. CDR3 in DNA: TGTGCCAGCAGCAATCAGCCCCAGCATTTT. The rearrangement joins TRBV28 to TRBJ1-5; no reliable D call. Germline V lookup: CDR1 MDHEN, CDR2 SYDVKM. The CDR3 runs to 10 residues. V was shortened by 6 bases and J by 3 bases, with 0 bases between the two germline ends. Supplemented by reference TRBV28 and TRBJ1-5, the full variable domain reads DVKVTQSSRYLVKRTGEKVFLECVQDMDHENMFWYRQDPGLGLRLIYFSYDVKMKEKGDIPEGYSVSREKKERFSLILESASTNQTSMYLCASSNQPQHFGDGTRLSIL.

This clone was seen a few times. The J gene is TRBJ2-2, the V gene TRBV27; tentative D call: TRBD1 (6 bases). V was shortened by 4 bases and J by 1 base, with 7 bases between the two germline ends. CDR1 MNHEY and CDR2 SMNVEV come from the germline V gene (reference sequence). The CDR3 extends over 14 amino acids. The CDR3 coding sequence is TGTGCCAGCAGTTGGGGACAGAACACCGGGGAGCTGTTTTTT. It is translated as CASSWGQNTGELFF.

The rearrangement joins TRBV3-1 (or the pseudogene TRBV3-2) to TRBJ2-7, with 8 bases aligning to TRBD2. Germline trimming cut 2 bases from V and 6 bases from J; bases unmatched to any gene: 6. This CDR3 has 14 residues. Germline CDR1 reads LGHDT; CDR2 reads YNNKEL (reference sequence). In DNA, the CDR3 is TGTGCCAGCAGCCAACGCGGGGGGACTGGCGAGCAGTACTTC. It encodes CASSQRGGTGEQYF.

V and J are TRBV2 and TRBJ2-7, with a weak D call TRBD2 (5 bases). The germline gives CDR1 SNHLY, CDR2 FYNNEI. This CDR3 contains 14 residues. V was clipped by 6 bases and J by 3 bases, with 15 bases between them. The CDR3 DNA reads TGTGCCAGCAGGCGGAGCGGTCTCCTCTACGAGCAGTACTTC. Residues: CASRRSGLLYEQYF. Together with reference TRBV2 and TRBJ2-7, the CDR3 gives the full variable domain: EPEVTQTPSHQVTQMGQEVILRCVPISNHLYFYWYRQILGQKVEFLVSFYNNEISEKSEIFDDQFSVERPDGSNFTLKIRSTKLEDSAMYFCASRRSGLLYEQYFGPGTRLTVT.

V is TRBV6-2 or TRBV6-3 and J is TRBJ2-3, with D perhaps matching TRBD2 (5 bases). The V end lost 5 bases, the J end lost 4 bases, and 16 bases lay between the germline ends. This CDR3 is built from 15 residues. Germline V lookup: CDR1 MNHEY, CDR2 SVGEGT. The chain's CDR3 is CASSLHEGVSDTQYF. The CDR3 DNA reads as TGTGCCAGCAGTCTGCATGAGGGCGTGTCAGATACGCAGTATTTT.

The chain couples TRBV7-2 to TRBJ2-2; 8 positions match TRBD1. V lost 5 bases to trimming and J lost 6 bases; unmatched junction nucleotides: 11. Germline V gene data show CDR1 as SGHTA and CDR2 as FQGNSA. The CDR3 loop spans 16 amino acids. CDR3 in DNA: TGTGCCAGCAGCGCAGGGGGCAGGGGGCCCTCCGGGGAGCTGTTTTTT. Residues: CASSAGGRGPSGELFF.